This T cell receptor beta chain was recovered during a study of identical twins. Germline CDR1 and CDR2: DFQATT and SNEGSKA (reference sequence). The J segment lost 8 bases and the V segment lost 5 bases, leaving 4 bases of the junction unmatched. CDR3 length: 12 residues. From the 5' RACE reads, TCRdb called clonotypes with MiXCR, one entry per CDR3 protein. Found here are hundreds of thousands of distinct CDR3 sequences, roughly 20% of them singletons; the top ten hold around 13%. These data were also filed under a second study, of T cells expressing NK-cell markers. This second study notes: Of CD8+ T cells, about 1.0-7.5% belonged to dominant NKG2C+ clonotypes in five or six donors. Whether expanded NKG2C+ T cell clones were HCMV specific stayed uncertain.

The sequencing sample was made of PBMCs. The chain has TRBV20-1 and TRBJ2-4; 9 nucleotides match TRBD1. The TCR sequence derives from a woman aged 18-35 years in good health. CDR3 in DNA: TGCAGTGCTGAACAGGGGGCGGACATTCAGTACTTC. This gives the protein CSAEQGADIQYF.